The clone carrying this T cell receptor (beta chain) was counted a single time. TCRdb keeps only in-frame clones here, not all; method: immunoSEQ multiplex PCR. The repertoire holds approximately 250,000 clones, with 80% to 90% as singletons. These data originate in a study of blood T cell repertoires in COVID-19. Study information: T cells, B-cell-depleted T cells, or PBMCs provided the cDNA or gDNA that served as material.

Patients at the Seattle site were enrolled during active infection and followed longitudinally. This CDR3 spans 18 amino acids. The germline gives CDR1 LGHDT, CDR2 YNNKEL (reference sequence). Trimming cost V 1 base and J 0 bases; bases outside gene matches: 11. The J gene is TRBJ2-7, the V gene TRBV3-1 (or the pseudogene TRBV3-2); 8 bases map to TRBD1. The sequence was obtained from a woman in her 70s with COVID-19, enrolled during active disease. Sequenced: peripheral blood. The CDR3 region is CASSQGGTGGRGSYEQYF. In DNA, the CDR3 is TGTGCCAGCAGCCAAGGGGGGACAGGAGGAAGGGGCTCCTACGAGCAGTACTTC.